Only a few counts were recorded for the clone carrying this T cell receptor (beta chain). Compared with germline, one end of the junction differs, possibly owing to a read error. The sample comes from a study of blood T cell repertoires in COVID-19. On the study more broadly: Sample material is recorded as cDNA or gDNA derived from T cells, B-cell-depleted T cells, or PBMCs.

Everyone who took part was roughly 18 to 89 years old, and they came from about 23 US areas. Participants had their cohort set by participant-reported clinical history. In the study's own analysis: Nucleated cell counts were estimated from reference gene primer amplification. Generated by immunoSEQ multiplex PCR, the TCRdb table keeps only in-frame clones and is missing some. V, J and clone size derive from that table, while D and trimming were established from the DNA sequence. The table includes about 210,000 clones, around 86% detected once. The germline CDR1 and CDR2 sequences are SGHVS and FQNEAQ. CDR3 size: 17 residues.

This clonotype was obtained from a woman between 50 and 59 years old with acute COVID-19. The sequenced sample was PBMCs or T cells enriched from blood (not recorded which). The chain has TRBV7-8 and TRBJ2-2, with 12 bases fitting TRBD2. The CDR3 DNA sequence: TGTGCCAGAAGCTTACCCACGACTAGCGGGAGAGCCGGGGAGCTGTTTTTT. Translation: CARSLPTTSGRAGELFF.